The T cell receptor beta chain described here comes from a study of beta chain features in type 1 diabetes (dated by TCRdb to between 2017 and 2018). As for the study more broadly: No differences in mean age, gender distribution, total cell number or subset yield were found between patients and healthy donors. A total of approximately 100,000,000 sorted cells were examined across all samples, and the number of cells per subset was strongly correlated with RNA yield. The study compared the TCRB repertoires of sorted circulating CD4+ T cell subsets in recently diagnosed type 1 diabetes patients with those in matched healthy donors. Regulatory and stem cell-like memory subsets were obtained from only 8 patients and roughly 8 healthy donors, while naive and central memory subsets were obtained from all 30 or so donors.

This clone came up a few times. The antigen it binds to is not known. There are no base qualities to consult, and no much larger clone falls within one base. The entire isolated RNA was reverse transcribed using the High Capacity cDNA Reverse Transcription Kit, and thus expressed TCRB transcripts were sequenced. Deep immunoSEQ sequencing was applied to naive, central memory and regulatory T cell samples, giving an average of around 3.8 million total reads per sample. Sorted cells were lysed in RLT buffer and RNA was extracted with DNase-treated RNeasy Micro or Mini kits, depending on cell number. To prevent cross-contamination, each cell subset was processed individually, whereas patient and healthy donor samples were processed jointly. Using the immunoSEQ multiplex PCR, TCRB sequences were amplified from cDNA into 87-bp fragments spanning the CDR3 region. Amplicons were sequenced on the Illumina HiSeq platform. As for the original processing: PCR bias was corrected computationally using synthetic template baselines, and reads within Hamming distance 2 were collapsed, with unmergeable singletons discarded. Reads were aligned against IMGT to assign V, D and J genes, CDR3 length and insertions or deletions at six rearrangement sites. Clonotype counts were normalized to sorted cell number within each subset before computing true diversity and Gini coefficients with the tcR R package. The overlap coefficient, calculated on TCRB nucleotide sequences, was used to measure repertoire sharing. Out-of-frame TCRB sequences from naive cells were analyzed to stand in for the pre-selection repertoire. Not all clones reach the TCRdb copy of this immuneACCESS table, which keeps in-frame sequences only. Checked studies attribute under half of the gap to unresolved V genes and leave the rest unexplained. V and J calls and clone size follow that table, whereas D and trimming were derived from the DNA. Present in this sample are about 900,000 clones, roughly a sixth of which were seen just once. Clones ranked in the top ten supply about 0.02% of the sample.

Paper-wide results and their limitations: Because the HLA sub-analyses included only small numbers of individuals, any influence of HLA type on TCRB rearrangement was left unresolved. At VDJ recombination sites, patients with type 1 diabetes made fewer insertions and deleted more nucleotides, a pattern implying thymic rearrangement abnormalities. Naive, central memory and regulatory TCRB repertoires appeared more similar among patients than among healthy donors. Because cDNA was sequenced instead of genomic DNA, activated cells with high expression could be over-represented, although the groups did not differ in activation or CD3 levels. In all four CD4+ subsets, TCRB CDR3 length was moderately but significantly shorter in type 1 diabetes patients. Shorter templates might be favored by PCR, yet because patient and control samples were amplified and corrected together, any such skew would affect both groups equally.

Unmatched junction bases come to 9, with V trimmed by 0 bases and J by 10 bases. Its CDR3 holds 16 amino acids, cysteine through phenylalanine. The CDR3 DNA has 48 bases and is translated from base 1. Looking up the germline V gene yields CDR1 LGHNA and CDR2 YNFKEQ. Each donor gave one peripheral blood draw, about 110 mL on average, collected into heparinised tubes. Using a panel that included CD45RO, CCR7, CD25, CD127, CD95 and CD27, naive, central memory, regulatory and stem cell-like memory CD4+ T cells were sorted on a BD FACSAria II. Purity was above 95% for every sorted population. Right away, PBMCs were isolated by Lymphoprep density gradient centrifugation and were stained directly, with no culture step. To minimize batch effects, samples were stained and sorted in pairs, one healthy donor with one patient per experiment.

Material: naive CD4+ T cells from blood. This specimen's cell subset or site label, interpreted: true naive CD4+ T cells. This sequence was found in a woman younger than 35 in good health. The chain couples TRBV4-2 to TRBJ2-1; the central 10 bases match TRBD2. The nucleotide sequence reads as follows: TGTGCCAGCAGCCAAGAGTTCCTAGCGGGAGCACGGGAGCAGTTCTTC. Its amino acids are CASSQEFLAGAREQFF.